The sequence of this T cell receptor (beta chain) was determined in a study of metastatic and nonmetastatic thyroid tumors. At the level of the study: Where malignant and benign thyroid patients were concerned, repertoires were compared across blood and tumor or nodule tissue.

Original analysis: The study's classifier, a distant-metastasis tool for papillary thyroid cancer, was built using CDR3 differences across clinicopathological groups. TCRdb re-called the PCR reads via MiXCR. These V and J calls originate from TCRdb's pipeline instead of the authors' own analysis. The table shows about 7,100 clones, with around 30% occurring only once. General observations from the study: For both blood and tumor, malignant thyroid tumors reportedly showed significantly higher TCR beta diversity than benign nodules did.

As to this clone: Antigen specificity is unknown.

Thyroid surgery had not been preceded by any treatment in any patient. The TCR originated in a male donor with papillary thyroid cancer or a benign thyroid nodule (not recorded which). Some clones in this sample may be carry-over from other donors' samples. Sequenced material: adjacent normal tissue.

The CDR3 loop reads CASSPSGSTYEQYF. CDR3 in DNA: TGCGCCAGCAGCCCCAGCGGGAGCACCTACGAGCAGTACTTC. The V and J genes are TRBV5-1 and TRBJ2-7; 8 nucleotides align to TRBD2. V was pared by 4 bases and J by 2 bases, with 5 bases of the junction left unmatched. The germline V gene encodes CDR1 SGHRS and CDR2 YFSETQ. The CDR3 spans 14 residues.